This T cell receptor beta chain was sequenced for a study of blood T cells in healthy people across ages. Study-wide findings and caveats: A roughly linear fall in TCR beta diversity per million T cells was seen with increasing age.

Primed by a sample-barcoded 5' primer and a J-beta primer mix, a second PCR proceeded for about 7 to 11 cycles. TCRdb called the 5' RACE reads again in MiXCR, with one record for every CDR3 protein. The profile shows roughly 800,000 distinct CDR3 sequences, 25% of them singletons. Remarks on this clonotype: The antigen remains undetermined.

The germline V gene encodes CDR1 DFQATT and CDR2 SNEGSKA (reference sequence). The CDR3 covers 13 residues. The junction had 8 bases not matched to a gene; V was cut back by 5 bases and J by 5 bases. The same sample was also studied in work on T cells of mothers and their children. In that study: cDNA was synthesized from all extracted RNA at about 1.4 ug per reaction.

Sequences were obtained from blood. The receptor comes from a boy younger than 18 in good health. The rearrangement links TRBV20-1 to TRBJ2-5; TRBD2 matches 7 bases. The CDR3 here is CSAPSVGGETQYF. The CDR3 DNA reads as TGCAGTGCTCCCTCCGTGGGGGGGGAGACCCAGTACTTC.